This T cell receptor (beta chain) appears in the sequencing data of a study of T cell changes during pregnancy in multiple sclerosis. The method was immunoSEQ multiplex PCR; TCRdb's version includes in-frame clones alone and lacks a portion of them. Found here are about 43,000 clones, about 87% of them singletons; the top ten hold around 5%. This material consisted of peripheral blood, taken in the first trimester of pregnancy. The sequence came from a female donor in good health, enrolled as a control in a pregnancy study.

The chain's CDR3 is CASSEFRGSDEKLFF. The CDR3 DNA is TGTGCCAGCAGTGAATTTAGGGGGTCGGATGAAAAACTGTTTTTT. V usage is TRBV25-1 and J usage is TRBJ1-4; tentatively, D is TRBD1 (6 bases). CDR1 is MGHDK, CDR2 SYGVNS, per germline. Trimming took off 1 base at V and 6 bases at J, with 12 bases between the two ends. The CDR3 totals 15 residues.